This T cell receptor (beta chain) derives from a study of blood T cell repertoires in COVID-19. As for the study in general: Researchers got acute and convalescent COVID-19 samples from the United States, Italy and Spain. T cells, B-cell-depleted T cells, or PBMCs provided the cDNA or gDNA that served as material.

The CDR3 sequence is 17 residues long. V lost 0 bases, J lost 9 bases, and 21 bases lay in between. Germline-derived CDR1 and CDR2 are MNHNS and SASEGT. As originally analysed: Estimated nucleated cell counts came from reference gene primer amplification. Sequenced by immunoSEQ multiplex PCR; TCRdb stores in-frame clones only, minus some. Clonal size and the V and J genes are those of that table, whereas D and trimming came from the DNA. The data contain about 73,000 clones, nearly 85% of them singletons. The rearrangement joins TRBV6-1 to TRBJ2-1; D is perhaps TRBD2 (5 bases). The sample consisted of peripheral blood. The receptor was derived from a woman aged 60-75 years with acute or convalescent COVID-19. CDR3 bases: TGTGCCAGCAGTGAAGCGCTTCTGTGGGCGGGCGCGGGTGAGCAGTTCTTC. Its translation is CASSEALLWAGAGEQFF.